These 24 T cell receptor beta chains originate from one sample sequenced in a study of OX40 agonist ivuxolimab in advanced cancers. The data were produced by immunoSEQ multiplex PCR, yet TCRdb's version contains in-frame clones alone and is incomplete. Of around 70,000 clones in the sample, around 84% were seen once. Sequenced here: CD4+ or CD8+ T cells sorted from blood, sampled in a trial of the OX40 agonist ivuxolimab. The receptors were gathered from an adult with an advanced solid tumor such as melanoma, head and neck, liver or kidney cancer.

The chain uses TRBV7-2 and TRBJ2-1; TRBD2 is a possible D gene (6 bases). The CDR3 covers 14 residues. Germline CDR1 reads SGHTA; CDR2 reads FQGNSA. The ends were cut back, 2 bases at V and 7 bases at J, with 12 bases in the middle. As DNA, the CDR3 is TGTGCCAGCAGCTTACGGCCGGGAGTGAATGAGCAGTTCTTC. Protein sequence: CASSLRPGVNEQFF.

The CDR3 loop is CASSPGLAEFTGELFF. The CDR3 region has the DNA TGCGCCAGCAGCCCGGGACTAGCGGAATTCACCGGGGAGCTGTTTTTT. This chain joins TRBV4-3 and TRBJ2-2, with 11 bases aligning to TRBD2. Germline V CDR1 and CDR2: LGHNA, YSLEER. Trimming cost V 4 bases and J 4 bases; bases outside gene matches: 5. The CDR3 runs to 16 residues.

The genes are TRBV29-1 and TRBJ2-4, with D tentatively TRBD1 (6 bases). This CDR3 is 14 amino acids long. Germline values: CDR1 SQVTM, CDR2 ANQGSEA. Trimming took off 1 base at V and 2 bases at J, with 9 bases between the two ends. The CDR3 here is CSVEATGTKNIQYF. CDR3 bases: TGCAGCGTTGAAGCTACAGGGACCAAAAACATTCAGTACTTC.

In its sample, this clone was seen a few times. This sequence joins TRBV7-3 and TRBJ2-1; TRBD1 aligns across 9 bases. The CDR3 consists of 15 residues. Looked up from germline, CDR1 is SGHTA and CDR2 is FQGTGA. V was pared by 5 bases and J by 5 bases, with 7 bases of the junction left unmatched. CDR3 coding DNA: TGTGCCAGCAGCGAGACAGGGGGAATAGACAATGAGCAGTTCTTC. This encodes CASSETGGIDNEQFF.

This chain links TRBV5-5 with TRBJ1-5; 9 bases align to TRBD1. CDR3 length: 15 amino acids. Germline V gene data show CDR1 as SGHKS and CDR2 as YYEKEE (reference sequence). J gave up 5 bases and V 3 bases, and 6 bases lay outside the gene matches. The CDR3 sequence is CASSYSTGGYQPQHF. The CDR3 bases are TGTGCCAGCAGCTACTCGACAGGGGGGTATCAGCCCCAGCATTTT.

This clone was seen a single time. This rearrangement joins TRBV4-2 to TRBJ2-7, with 8 nucleotides matching TRBD2. Per germline, CDR1 LGHNA and CDR2 YNFKEQ. J gave up 3 bases and V 8 bases, and 15 bases lay outside the gene matches. The CDR3 is 16 residues long. CDR3 DNA sequence: TGTGCCAGCCGTAAAGACGTAGGAGCGGGGGTCTACGAGCAGTACTTC. This encodes CASRKDVGAGVYEQYF.

The chain carries TRBV6-1 and TRBJ2-6; D uncertain. Trimming took 6 bases from V and 0 from J, leaving 9 bases between them. The CDR3 runs to 15 residues. Germline V gene lookup returns CDR1 MNHNS and CDR2 SASEGT. CDR3 residues: CASRMPSSGANVLTF. CDR3 DNA sequence: TGTGCCAGCAGGATGCCGAGCTCTGGGGCCAACGTCCTGACTTTC.

J is TRBJ2-2 and V is TRBV2; D could derive from TRBD1 or TRBD2 (5 bases each). CDR3 length equals 15 residues. In germline, CDR1 is SNHLY, CDR2 FYNNEI. V gave up 4 bases and J gave up 4 bases, with 13 bases separating them. The CDR3 here is CASSVTGPGTGELFF. DNA of the CDR3: TGTGCCAGCAGTGTCACGGGGCCGGGCACCGGGGAGCTGTTTTTT.

To note about this clone: It is unclear where the CDR3 begins or ends on the DNA, so no DNA is shown, and the CDR3 is as TCRdb lists it. This sequence joins TRBV7-9 and TRBJ2-3. CDR1 and CDR2 (germline): SEHNR, FQNEAQ (reference sequence). The CDR3 numbers 11 amino acids, ends counted. This CDR3 is CASILGDTQYF.

The V and J genes are TRBV10-3 and TRBJ2-1, with D possibly being TRBD2 (6 bases). Trimming shortened V by 3 bases and J by 7 bases, and 19 bases separated the two germline ends. CDR3 length: 16 amino acids. Germline loops: CDR1 ENHRY, CDR2 SYGVKD. CDR3 protein: CAISDASRVAVNEQFF. CDR3 DNA sequence: TGTGCCATCAGTGACGCGAGCAGGGTAGCGGTAAATGAGCAGTTCTTC.

This chain uses TRBV7-6 with TRBJ2-1, with a tentative D call TRBD2 (6 bases). V shed 1 base and J shed 10 bases, with 11 bases lying between them. Germline V gene lookup returns CDR1 SGHVS and CDR2 FNYEAQ. This CDR3 is 13 amino acids long. CDR3 in amino acids: CASSLEHLAEQFF. CDR3 DNA: TGTGCCAGCAGCTTAGAACACCTAGCGGAGCAGTTCTTC.

This rearrangement joins TRBV5-8 to TRBJ2-5, with 9 bases that match TRBD2. Trimming removed 5 bases from V and 1 base from J; junction bases left unmatched: 9. The length of the CDR3 is 16 residues. Germline V gene data show CDR1 as SGHTS and CDR2 as YDEGEE. CDR3 sequence (DNA): TGTGCCAGCAGACCTCGGACTAGCGTAATCCAAGAGACCCAGTACTTC. Protein sequence: CASRPRTSVIQETQYF. Full variable domain (outside the CDR3, taken from reference TRBV5-8 and TRBJ2-5): EAGVTQSPTHLIKTRGQQATLRCSPISGHTSVYWYQQALGLGLQFLLWYDEGEERNRGNFPPRFSGRQFPNYSSELNVNALELEDSALYLCASRPRTSVIQETQYFGPGTRLLVL.

The chain has TRBV25-1 and TRBJ2-1; 8 positions agree with TRBD2. Looked up from germline, CDR1 is MGHDK and CDR2 is SYGVNS. The CDR3 has 13 residues. The CDR3 reads CATKSGSYNEQFF. CDR3 in DNA: TGTGCGACGAAGAGCGGGAGTTACAATGAGCAGTTCTTC.

J is TRBJ1-2 and V is TRBV30, with TRBD1 matching 7 bases. This CDR3 is 13 amino acids long. Per germline, CDR1 GTSNPN and CDR2 SVGIG (reference sequence). V gave up 2 bases and J gave up 8 bases; unmatched junction bases: 8. CDR3 sequence: CAWSKPGGWGYTF. The CDR3 region has the DNA TGTGCCTGGAGTAAGCCAGGGGGATGGGGCTACACCTTC.

The chain uses TRBV6-5 and TRBJ1-2; D is unresolved. The CDR3 totals 15 residues. Trimming shortened V by 6 bases and J by 3 bases, and 17 bases separated the two germline ends. Germline values: CDR1 MNHEY, CDR2 SVGAGI. The CDR3, as DNA: TGTGCCAGCAGCCTAAAGCAGGAGTGGGACTATGGCTACACCTTC. As protein: CASSLKQEWDYGYTF.

The chain has TRBV6-5 and TRBJ1-2; D remains ambiguous. Trimming stripped 6 bases from V and 7 bases from J, with 18 bases between. Germline values: CDR1 MNHEY, CDR2 SVGAGI. This CDR3 contains 14 residues. Here the CDR3 reads CASRTGGSSTGYTF. DNA of the CDR3: TGTGCCAGCAGAACGGGCGGGTCCTCAACTGGCTACACCTTC.

The chain joins TRBV29-1 to TRBJ2-7; D is unclear. Per germline, CDR1 SQVTM and CDR2 ANQGSEA. CDR3 length equals 12 residues. V was trimmed by 4 bases and J by 0 bases, leaving 7 bases between them. Here the CDR3 DNA reads TGCAGCGTTGGTACCACCTCCTACGAGCAGTACTTC. Amino acids: CSVGTTSYEQYF.

This clone was counted between two and nine times. The gene calls are TRBV28 and TRBJ2-2; D perhaps matches TRBD2 (5 bases). V was trimmed by 6 bases and J by 7 bases, leaving 21 bases between them. CDR1 is MDHEN, CDR2 SYDVKM, per germline. The length of the CDR3 is 16 residues. The CDR3 loop reads CASSSGGLDGGGELFF. The CDR3 DNA is TGTGCCAGCAGCTCCGGAGGTCTAGATGGTGGCGGGGAGCTGTTTTTT.

The chain links TRBV5-5 to TRBJ2-6; 9 positions agree with TRBD2. After removal of 4 bases from V and 0 bases from J, the junction contained 11 bases not matched to a gene. This CDR3 is 19 amino acids long. In germline, CDR1 is SGHKS, CDR2 YYEKEE (reference sequence). CDR3 region: CASSRGASGTSSGANVLTF. CDR3 sequence (DNA): TGTGCCAGCAGCAGAGGGGCTAGCGGGACCAGCTCTGGGGCCAACGTCCTGACTTTC.

The chain links TRBV11-1 to TRBJ1-1; 7 bases map to TRBD1. CDR1 and CDR2 (germline): SGHAT, FQDESV (reference sequence). Germline trimming cut 3 bases from V and 4 bases from J; bases unmatched to any gene: 5. The CDR3 has 14 amino acids. For the CDR3, the DNA is TGTGCCAGCAGCTTGAGACAGGGTTCCACTGAAGCTTTCTTT. It codes for CASSLRQGSTEAFF.

The chain couples TRBV19 to TRBJ1-6; D not certain. CDR3 length: 15 residues. Trimming stripped 7 bases from V and 0 bases from J, with 10 bases between. Germline lookup yields CDR1 LNHDA and CDR2 SQIVND (reference sequence). CDR3 coding DNA: TGTGCCAGTAACGCTAGGGACTCCTATAATTCACCCCTCCACTTT. This translates into CASNARDSYNSPLHF.

The chain links TRBV11-3 to TRBJ2-1; TRBD2 matches at 16 bases. Trimming cost V 5 bases and J 9 bases; bases outside gene matches: 7. The germline CDR1 and CDR2 sequences are SGHNT and YENEEA. The CDR3 loop spans 16 amino acids. The CDR3 region is CASSRGTSGRVGEQFF. The CDR3 DNA reads as TGTGCCAGCAGCCGCGGGACTAGCGGGAGGGTTGGTGAGCAGTTCTTC.

V is TRBV19 and J is TRBJ1-5; 7 bases agree with TRBD1. The CDR3 runs to 16 residues. Germline loops: CDR1 LNHDA, CDR2 SQIVND (reference sequence). The junction had 9 bases not matched to a gene; V was cut back by 5 bases and J by 2 bases. CDR3 region: CASSPMDRFRNQPQHF. Here the CDR3 DNA reads TGTGCCAGTAGTCCAATGGACAGGTTTCGCAATCAGCCCCAGCATTTT.

CDR3 residues: CASSPREAYNEQFF. CDR3 in DNA: TGCGCCAGCAGCCCACGGGAGGCCTACAATGAGCAGTTCTTC. The rearrangement uses TRBV5-1 and TRBJ2-1; 7 nucleotides agree with TRBD2. The germline gives CDR1 SGHRS, CDR2 YFSETQ. V lost 4 bases and J lost 2; bases outside the gene matches: 3. The CDR3 runs to 14 residues.